Sequencing of this T cell receptor (beta chain) was carried out in a study of regulatory T cells in long-lasting Graves disease. Study-level information: Antithyroid drugs had been taken by newly diagnosed Graves' patients for under 3 months.

CDR3-region Arm-PCR and iRepertoire HTBI primers produced the TCR beta libraries. TCRdb independently ran MiXCR on the multiplex PCR reads; one entry per CDR3 protein. The table includes about 330,000 distinct CDR3 sequences, about a sixth detected once. On this clonotype itself: Germline and junction disagree at one end, which may indicate a read error.

Time point: newly diagnosed GD, antithyroid drugs for less than 3 months. TCR sequences were obtained from RNA taken from PBMCs. EDTA tubes received approximately 10 milliliters of drawn peripheral blood. The germline V gene encodes CDR1 LGHDT and CDR2 YNNKEL (reference sequence). There are 14 residues in the CDR3. These same records also appear under a second study, on T cells in Graves' hyperthyroidism and ophthalmopathy. That publication notes: A model of 13 V-J features distinguished ophthalmopathy from stable hyperthyroidism.

The starting material was peripheral blood mononuclear cells (PBMCs), obtained at new diagnosis, from a patient treated with antithyroid drugs. This receptor was identified in a woman aged 18-35 years with Graves disease. This chain links TRBV3-1 with TRBJ2-7, with TRBD1 matching 8 bases. DNA of the CDR3: TGTGCCGGCAGTCCCGGGACAGGACCCTACGAGCAGTACTTC. This codes for CAGSPGTGPYEQYF.